This T cell receptor beta chain stems from a study of T cells in localized non-small cell lung cancer. The germline V gene encodes CDR1 SQVTM and CDR2 ANQGSEA. The V segment lost 3 bases and the J segment 3 bases; nucleotides outside the gene matches: 3. The CDR3 consists of 13 residues. The assay was immunoSEQ multiplex PCR, and TCRdb's table has in-frame clones only and misses some. The data show over 1,100 clones, with 33% seen just once and more than 15% held by the top ten. This specimen consisted of lung tumor tissue, obtained before any cancer treatment. The chain uses TRBV29-1 and TRBJ2-7; TRBD2 aligns across 9 bases. This clonotype was sampled from a man between 40 and 70 years old with stage II lung adenocarcinoma. The CDR3 bases are TGCAGCGTTGATAATAGCGGGAGCTACGAGCAGTACTTC. Its translation is CSVDNSGSYEQYF.